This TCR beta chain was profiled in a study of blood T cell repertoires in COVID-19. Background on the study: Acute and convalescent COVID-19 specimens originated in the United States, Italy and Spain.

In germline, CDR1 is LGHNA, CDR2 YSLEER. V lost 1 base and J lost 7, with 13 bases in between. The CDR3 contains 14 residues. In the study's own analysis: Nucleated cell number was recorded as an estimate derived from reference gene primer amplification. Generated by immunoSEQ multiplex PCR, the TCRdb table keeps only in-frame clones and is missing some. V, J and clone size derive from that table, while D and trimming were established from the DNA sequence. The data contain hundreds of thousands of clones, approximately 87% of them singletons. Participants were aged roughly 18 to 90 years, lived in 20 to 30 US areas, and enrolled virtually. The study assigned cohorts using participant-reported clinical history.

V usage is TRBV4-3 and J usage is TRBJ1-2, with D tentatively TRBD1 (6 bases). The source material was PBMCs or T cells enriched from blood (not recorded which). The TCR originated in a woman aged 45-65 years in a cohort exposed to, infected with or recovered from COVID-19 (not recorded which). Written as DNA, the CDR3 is TGCGCCAGCAGCCAAGCCACCACAGGGACTGGCTACACCTTC. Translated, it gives CASSQATTGTGYTF.